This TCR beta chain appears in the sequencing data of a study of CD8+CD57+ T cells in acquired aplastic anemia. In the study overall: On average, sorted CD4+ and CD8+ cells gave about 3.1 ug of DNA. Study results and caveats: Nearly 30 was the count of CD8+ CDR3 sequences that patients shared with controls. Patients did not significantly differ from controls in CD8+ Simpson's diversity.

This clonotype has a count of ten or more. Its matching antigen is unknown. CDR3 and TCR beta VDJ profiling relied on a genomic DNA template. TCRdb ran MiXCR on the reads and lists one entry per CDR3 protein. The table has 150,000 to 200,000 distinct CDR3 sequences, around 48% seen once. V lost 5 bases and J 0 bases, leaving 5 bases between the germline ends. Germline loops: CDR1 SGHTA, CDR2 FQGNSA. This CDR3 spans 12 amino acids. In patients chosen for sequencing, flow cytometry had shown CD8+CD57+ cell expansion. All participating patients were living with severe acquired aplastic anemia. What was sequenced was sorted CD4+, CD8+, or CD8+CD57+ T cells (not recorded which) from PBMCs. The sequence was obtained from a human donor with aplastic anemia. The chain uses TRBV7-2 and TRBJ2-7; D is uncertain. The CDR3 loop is CASSLSSYEQYF. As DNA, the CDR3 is TGTGCCAGCAGCCTCAGCTCCTACGAGCAGTACTTC.